The clone carrying this TCR beta chain was detected a few times. TCRdb processed the 5' RACE reads anew with MiXCR; each CDR3 protein has one entry. The sample carries 290,000 or so distinct CDR3 sequences, less than 20% recorded once. The data originate from a study of T-cell memory formation after mild COVID-19. Trimming stripped 5 bases from V and 7 bases from J, with 10 bases between. There are 12 residues in the CDR3. The germline gives CDR1 MNHEY, CDR2 SVGEGT. The chain is built from TRBV6-2 or TRBV6-3 and TRBJ2-3, with D perhaps TRBD1 (5 bases). Input material: PBMCs or a T cell subset sorted from them (not recorded which). The receptor was isolated from a man aged 18-30 years who had mild COVID-19 (a few samples of this study predate the infection). Cell type and time point are not known. In DNA form, the CDR3 reads TGTGCCAGCAGTGTAAAGGGGCATACGCAGTATTTT. As protein: CASSVKGHTQYF.